This T cell receptor (beta chain) stems from a study of blood T cell repertoires in COVID-19. Background on the study: Sites in the United States, Italy and Spain provided acute and convalescent COVID-19 samples. PBMCs, B-cell-depleted T cells, or T cells provided the cDNA or gDNA that made up the material.

V shed 9 bases, J shed 7 bases, and the junction held 5 bases outside the gene matches. Germline V gene sequence: CDR1 LNHDA, CDR2 SQIVND (reference sequence). The CDR3 sequence is 12 residues long. In the authors' methods: Amplified reference gene primers provided the basis for estimating nucleated cell counts. Clones were sequenced by immunoSEQ multiplex PCR, and TCRdb holds only the in-frame ones, with some missing. V, J and clone size are taken as reported in that table, and D and trimming were inferred from the DNA itself. The table records just over 650,000 clones, around 89% of them present only once.

Sequenced: peripheral blood. The chain joins TRBV19 to TRBJ2-2, with TRBD2 matching over 7 bases. The clonotype was recovered from a young woman with acute or convalescent COVID-19. CDR3 residues: CASSTSVGELFF. Here the CDR3 DNA reads TGTGCCAGCTCTACTAGCGTCGGGGAGCTGTTTTTT. The full variable domain, in which reference TRBV19 and TRBJ2-2 provide the parts outside the CDR3, is DGGITQSPKYLFRKEGQNVTLSCEQNLNHDAMYWYRQDPGQGLRLIYYSQIVNDFQKGDIAEGYSVSREKKESFPLTVTSAQKNPTAFYLCASSTSVGELFFGEGSRLTVL.